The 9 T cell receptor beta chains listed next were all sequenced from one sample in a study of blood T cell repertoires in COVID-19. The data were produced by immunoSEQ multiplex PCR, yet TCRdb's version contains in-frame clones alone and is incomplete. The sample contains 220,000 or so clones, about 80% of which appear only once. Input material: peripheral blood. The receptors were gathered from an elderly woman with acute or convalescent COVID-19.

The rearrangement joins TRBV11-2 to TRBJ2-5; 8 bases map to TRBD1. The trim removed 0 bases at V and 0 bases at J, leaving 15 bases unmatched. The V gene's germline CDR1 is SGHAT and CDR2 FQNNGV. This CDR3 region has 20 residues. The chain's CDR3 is CASSLDRRQGPSIYQETQYF. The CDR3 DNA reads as TGTGCCAGCAGCTTAGATCGGAGACAGGGGCCTTCGATTTACCAAGAGACCCAGTACTTC. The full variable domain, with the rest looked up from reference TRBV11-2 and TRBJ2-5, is EAGVAQSPRYKIIEKRQSVAFWCNPISGHATLYWYQQILGQGPKLLIQFQNNGVVDDSQLPKDRFSAERLKGVDSTLKIQPAKLEDSAVYLCASSLDRRQGPSIYQETQYFGPGTRLLVL.

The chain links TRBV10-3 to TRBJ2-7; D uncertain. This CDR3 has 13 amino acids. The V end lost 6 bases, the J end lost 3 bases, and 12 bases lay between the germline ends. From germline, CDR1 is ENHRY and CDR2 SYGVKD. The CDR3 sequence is CAISRIVGYEQYF. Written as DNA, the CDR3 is TGTGCCATCAGCCGAATAGTCGGCTACGAGCAGTACTTC.

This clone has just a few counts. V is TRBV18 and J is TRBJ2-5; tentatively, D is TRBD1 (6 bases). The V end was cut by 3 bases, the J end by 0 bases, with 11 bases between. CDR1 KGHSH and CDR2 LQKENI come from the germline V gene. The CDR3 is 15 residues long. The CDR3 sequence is CASSPTKGDQETQYF. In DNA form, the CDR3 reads TGTGCCAGCTCACCGACCAAGGGGGACCAAGAGACCCAGTACTTC.

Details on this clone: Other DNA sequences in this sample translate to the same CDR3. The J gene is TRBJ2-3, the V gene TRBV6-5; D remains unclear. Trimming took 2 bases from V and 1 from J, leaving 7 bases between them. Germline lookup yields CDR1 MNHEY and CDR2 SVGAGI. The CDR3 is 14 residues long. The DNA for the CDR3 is TGTGCCAGCAGTTACGGGCAGGGCACAGATACGCAGTATTTT. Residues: CASSYGQGTDTQYF.

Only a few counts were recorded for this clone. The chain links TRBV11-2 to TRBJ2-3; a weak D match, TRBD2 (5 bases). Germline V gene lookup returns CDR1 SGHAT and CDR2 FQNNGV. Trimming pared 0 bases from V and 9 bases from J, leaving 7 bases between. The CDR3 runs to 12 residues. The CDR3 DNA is TGTGCCAGCAGCTTAGATCCTAGCACGCAGTATTTT. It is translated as CASSLDPSTQYF.

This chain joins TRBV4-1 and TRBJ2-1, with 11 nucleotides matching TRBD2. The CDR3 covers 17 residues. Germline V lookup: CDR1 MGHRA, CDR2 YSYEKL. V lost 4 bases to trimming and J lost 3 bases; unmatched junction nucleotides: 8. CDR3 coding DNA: TGCGCCAGCAGCCGGGATGGGACTAGCGGAAGCTACAATGAGCAGTTCTTC. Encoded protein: CASSRDGTSGSYNEQFF.

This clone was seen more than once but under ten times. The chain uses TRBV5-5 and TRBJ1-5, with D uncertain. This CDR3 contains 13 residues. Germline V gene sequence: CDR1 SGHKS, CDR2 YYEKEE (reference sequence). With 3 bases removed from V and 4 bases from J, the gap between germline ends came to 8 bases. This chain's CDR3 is CASSSTGNQPQHF. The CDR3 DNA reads TGTGCCAGCAGCTCGACGGGAAATCAGCCCCAGCATTTT. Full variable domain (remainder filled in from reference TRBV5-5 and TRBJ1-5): DAGVTQSPTHLIKTRGQQVTLRCSPISGHKSVSWYQQVLGQGPQFIFQYYEKEERGRGNFPDRFSARQFPNYSSELNVNALLLGDSALYLCASSSTGNQPQHFGDGTRLSIL.

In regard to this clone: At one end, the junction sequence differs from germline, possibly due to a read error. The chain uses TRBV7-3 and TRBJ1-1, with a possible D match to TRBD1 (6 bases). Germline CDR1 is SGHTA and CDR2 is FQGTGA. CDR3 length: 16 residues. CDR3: CASSLGGGGRNAEAFF. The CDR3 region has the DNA TGTGCCAGCAGCCTCGGAGGGGGAGGGAGGAACGCTGAAGCTTTCTTT.

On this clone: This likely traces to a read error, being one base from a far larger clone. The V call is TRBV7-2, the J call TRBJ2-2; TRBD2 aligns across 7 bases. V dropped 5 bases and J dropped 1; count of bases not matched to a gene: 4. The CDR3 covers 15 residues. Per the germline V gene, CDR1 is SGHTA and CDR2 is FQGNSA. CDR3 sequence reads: CASSRPSGNTGELFF. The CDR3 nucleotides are TGTGCCAGCAGCCGGCCTAGCGGGAACACCGGGGAGCTGTTTTTT.